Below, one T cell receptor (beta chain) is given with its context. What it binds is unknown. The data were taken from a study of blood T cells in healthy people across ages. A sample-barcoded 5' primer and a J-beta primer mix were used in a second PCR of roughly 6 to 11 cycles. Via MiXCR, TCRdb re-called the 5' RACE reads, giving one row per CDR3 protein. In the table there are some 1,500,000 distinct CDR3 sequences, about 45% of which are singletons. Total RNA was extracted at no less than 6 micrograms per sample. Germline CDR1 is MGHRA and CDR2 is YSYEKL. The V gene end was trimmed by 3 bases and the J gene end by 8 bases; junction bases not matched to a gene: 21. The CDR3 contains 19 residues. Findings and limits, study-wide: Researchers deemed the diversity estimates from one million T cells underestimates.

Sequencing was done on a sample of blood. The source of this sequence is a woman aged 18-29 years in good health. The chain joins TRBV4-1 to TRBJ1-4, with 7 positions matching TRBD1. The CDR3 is CASSHLRTGQWEFWEKLFF. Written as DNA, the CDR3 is TGCGCCAGCAGCCATCTCCGGACAGGACAATGGGAGTTTTGGGAAAAACTGTTTTTT.